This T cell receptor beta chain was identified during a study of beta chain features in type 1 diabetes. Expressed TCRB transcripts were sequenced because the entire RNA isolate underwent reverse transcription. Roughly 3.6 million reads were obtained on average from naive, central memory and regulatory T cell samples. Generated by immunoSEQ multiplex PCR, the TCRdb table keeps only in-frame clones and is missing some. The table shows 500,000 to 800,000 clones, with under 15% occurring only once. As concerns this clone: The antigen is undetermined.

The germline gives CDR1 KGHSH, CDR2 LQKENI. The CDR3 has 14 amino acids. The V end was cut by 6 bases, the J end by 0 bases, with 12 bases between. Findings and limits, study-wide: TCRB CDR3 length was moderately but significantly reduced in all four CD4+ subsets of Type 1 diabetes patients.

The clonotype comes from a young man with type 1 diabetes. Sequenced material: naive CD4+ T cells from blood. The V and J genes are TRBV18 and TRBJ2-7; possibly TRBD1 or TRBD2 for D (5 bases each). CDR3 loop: CASSDPGASYEQYF. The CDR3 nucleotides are TGTGCCAGCTCCGACCCCGGGGCCTCCTACGAGCAGTACTTC.